This T cell receptor (beta chain) was identified during a study of control samples from healthy donors and cancer patients. Losses at the gene ends were 4 bases for V and 0 bases for J; bases not matched to a gene: 2. Per the germline V gene, CDR1 is SGHNT and CDR2 is YENEEA. This CDR3 region has 14 residues. Assay: immunoSEQ multiplex PCR; the TCRdb copy retains only in-frame clones and omits some. The sample shows over 150,000 clones, just under 95% of them seen only once. The material sequenced was blood. This clonotype originated in a man aged 18-30 years in good health. The chain has TRBV11-3 and TRBJ1-1, with 7 nucleotides matching TRBD1. The CDR3 sequence: CASSSGQMNTEAFF. CDR3 sequence (DNA): TGTGCCAGCAGCTCGGGACAGATGAACACTGAAGCTTTCTTT.